This TCR beta chain emerged from a study of CD8+ T cells in alopecia areata. The wider study: Oral tofacitinib, 5 to 10 mg twice daily, was given in an open-label trial. Overall study results and limits: With just one nonresponder, it is still uncertain whether baseline CD8+ expansion relates to response. The study found higher clonality in lesional than normal scalp, especially in alopecia totalis/universalis.

The sample's treatment: oral pan-JAK inhibitor, 5-10 mg twice daily. The study team obtained lesional scalp punch biopsies and peripheral blood from alopecia areata patients. Of note for this clone: Its antigen is not identified.

In each case, RNA was isolated and then reverse transcribed into cDNA as the sequencing template. Using immunoSEQ multiplex PCR, the repertoire was profiled, and TCRdb retains in-frame clones only, with some absent. The data contain about 130,000 clones, 50% to 65% of them seen just once; the ten biggest clones take up less than 20%. Trimming took 4 bases from V and 0 from J; bases not matched to a gene: 15. Per germline, CDR1 SGHRS and CDR2 YFSETQ. This CDR3 spans 20 amino acids. The chain combines TRBV5-1 with TRBJ2-4, with TRBD1 matching 11 bases. This clonotype was obtained from a human donor with alopecia areata. The material sequenced was CD8+ T cells sorted from blood, taken at week 4, from a patient treated with tofacitinib. The CDR3 sequence: CASSTQPGQGEVLAKNIQYF. Written as DNA, the CDR3 is TGCGCCAGCAGCACCCAACCGGGACAGGGGGAGGTTTTAGCCAAAAACATTCAGTACTTC.